A selection of T cell receptor beta chains follows, all from one sample in a study of cytotoxic CD8 clonotypes in ibrutinib-treated CLL. The assay was immunoSEQ multiplex PCR, and TCRdb's table has in-frame clones only and misses some. The sample contains approximately 200,000 clones, 72% of which appear only once. The specimen comprised PBMCs, sampled after 24 months of ibrutinib treatment. These receptors were taken from a human donor with chronic lymphocytic leukemia. CDR3s include the opening cysteine and the closing phenylalanine or tryptophan. Each record gives: CDR3 length, V gene, CDR3 protein.

len: 16
v_gene: TRBV7-9
CDR3aa: CASSLVELGNTGELFF

len: 16
v_gene: TRBV9
CDR3aa: CASSTPPTGEDTEAFF

len: 16
v_gene: TRBV11-2
CDR3aa: CASSYPGLAGYNEQFF

len: 12
v_gene: TRBV7-6
CDR3aa: CASSGRTDTQYF

len: 13
v_gene: TRBV7-9
CDR3aa: CASSRRNADTQYF

len: 21
v_gene: TRBV9
CDR3aa: CASSFLPGASGRVLSYNEQFF

len: 15
v_gene: TRBV9
CDR3aa: CASSLTGGWGTEAFF

len: 15
v_gene: TRBV13
CDR3aa: CASSPPPTGVDEQFF

len: 15
v_gene: TRBV7-9
CDR3aa: CASRDTSGTKETQYF

len: 15
v_gene: TRBV6-5
CDR3aa: CASSNHRDRYNEQFF

len: 15
v_gene: TRBV7-9
CDR3aa: CASSLGTVGSYEQYF

len: 13
v_gene: TRBV6-5
CDR3aa: CASSYTGGTEAFF

len: 13
v_gene: TRBV5-8
CDR3aa: CASSHTTGTEAFF

len: 12
v_gene: TRBV28
CDR3aa: CASSLLDETQYF

len: 14
v_gene: TRBV12-5
CDR3aa: CASGPRGVAEPQHF

len: 15
v_gene: TRBV4-3
CDR3aa: CASSPGTSGRVEQFF

len: 15
v_gene: TRBV29-1
CDR3aa: CSVESGRQSLYGYTF

len: 15
v_gene: TRBV7-2
CDR3aa: CASSLRRLSYNEQFF